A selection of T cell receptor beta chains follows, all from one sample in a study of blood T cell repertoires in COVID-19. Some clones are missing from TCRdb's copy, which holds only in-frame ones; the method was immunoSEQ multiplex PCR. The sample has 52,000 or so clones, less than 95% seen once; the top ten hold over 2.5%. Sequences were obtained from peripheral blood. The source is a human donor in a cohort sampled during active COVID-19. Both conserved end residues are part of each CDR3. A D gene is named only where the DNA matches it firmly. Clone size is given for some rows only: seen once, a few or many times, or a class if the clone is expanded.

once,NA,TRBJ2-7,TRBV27,TGTGCCAGCAGTCCCTACGGCGGTCGCGAGCAGTACTTC,CASSPYGGREQYF
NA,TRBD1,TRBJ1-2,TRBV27,TGTGCCAGCAGGTGGGGACAGTCCTATGGCTACACCTTC,CASRWGQSYGYTF
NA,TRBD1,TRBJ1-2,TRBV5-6,TGTGCCAGCAGCTTGCGGAGGGGGCTCGGCTATGGCTACACCTTC,CASSLRRGLGYGYTF
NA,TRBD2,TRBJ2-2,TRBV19,TGTGCCAGTAGTCCCCTAGGGCGGAGCGGGGCTAACACCGGGGAGCTGTTTTTT,CASSPLGRSGANTGELFF
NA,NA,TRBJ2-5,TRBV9,TGTGCCAGCAGCGTAGCTGAAGCGGGCACCCAAGAGACCCAGTACTTC,CASSVAEAGTQETQYF
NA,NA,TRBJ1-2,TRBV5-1,TGCGCCAGCAGCTTGGAGTCAGGGCCGTATGGCTACACCTTC,CASSLESGPYGYTF
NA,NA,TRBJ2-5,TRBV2,TGTGCCAGCAGTGAAGGGACATTCCAAGAGACCCAGTACTTC,CASSEGTFQETQYF
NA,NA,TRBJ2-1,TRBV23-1,TGCGCCAGCAGTCCGGGCTTGGGGATGACTAGGCTCCCTTACAATGAGCAGTTCTTC,CASSPGLGMTRLPYNEQFF
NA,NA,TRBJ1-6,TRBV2,TGTGCCAGCAATACGAGACTTAACAATTCACCCCTCCACTTT,CASNTRLNNSPLHF
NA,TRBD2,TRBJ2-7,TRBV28,TGTGCCAGCAGTACCCGGACTAGCGGCTCCTACGAGCAGTACTTC,CASSTRTSGSYEQYF
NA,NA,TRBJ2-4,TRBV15,TGTGCCACCAGCAGAGCTAGAATCAACATTCAGTACTTC,CATSRARINIQYF
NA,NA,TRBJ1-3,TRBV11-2,TGTGCCAGCAGCCCACGTGGTGCAGGGGCCCCTGGAAACACCATATATTTT,CASSPRGAGAPGNTIYF
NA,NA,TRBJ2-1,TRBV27,TGTGCCAGCAGTTTAGGAAGAACGGGGAATGAGCAGTTCTTC,CASSLGRTGNEQFF
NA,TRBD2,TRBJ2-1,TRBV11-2,TGTGCCAGCAGCTTAGGTCGTGGACTAGCGGGTTTTAATGAGCAGTTCTTC,CASSLGRGLAGFNEQFF
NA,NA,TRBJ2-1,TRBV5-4,TGTGCCAGCAGCCAGACAATAGCGGTGAGCTCCTACAATGAGCAGTTCTTC,CASSQTIAVSSYNEQFF
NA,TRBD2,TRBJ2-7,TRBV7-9,TGTGCCAGCAGCCCAGGACTAGCGGGAGGGCCAAACTCCTACGAGCAGTACTTC,CASSPGLAGGPNSYEQYF
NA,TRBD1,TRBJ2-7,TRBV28,TGTGCCAGCAGTCCGGGACAGTCCTACGAGCAGTACTTC,CASSPGQSYEQYF
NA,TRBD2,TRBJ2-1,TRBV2,TGTGCCAGCAGAGGTAGCGGGAGAGGCTACAATGAGCAGTTCTTC,CASRGSGRGYNEQFF
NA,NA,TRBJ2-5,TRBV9,TGTGCCAGCAGCGTAAGGACACAAGAGACCCAGTACTTC,CASSVRTQETQYF
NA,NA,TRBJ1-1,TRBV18,TGTGCCAGCTCAACCGCCGGGAGTCGGACTGAAGCTTTCTTT,CASSTAGSRTEAFF
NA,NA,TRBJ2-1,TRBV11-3,TGTGCCAGCAGCTTAGGGGCAGGGATGGATTACAATGAGCAGTTCTTC,CASSLGAGMDYNEQFF
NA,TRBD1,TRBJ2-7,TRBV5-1,TGCGCCAGCAGCTCCCGGGACAGGGGGAACTACGAGCAGTACTTC,CASSSRDRGNYEQYF
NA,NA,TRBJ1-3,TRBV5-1,TGCGCCAGCAGCTTGACAGTTCACTCTGGAAACACCATATATTTT,CASSLTVHSGNTIYF
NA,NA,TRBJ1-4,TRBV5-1,TGCGCCAGCAGCTTAACAGGGCACCCTAATGAAAAACTGTTTTTT,CASSLTGHPNEKLFF
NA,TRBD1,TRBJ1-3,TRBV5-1,TGCGCCAGCAGCTTGGGAACGACAGGGACCTCTGGAAACACCATATATTTT,CASSLGTTGTSGNTIYF
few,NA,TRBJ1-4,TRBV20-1,TGCAGTGCTAGTAGGCAGGGTGCTAATGAAAAACTGTTTTTT,CSASRQGANEKLFF
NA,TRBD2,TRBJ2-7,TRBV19,TGTGCCAGTAGTCCCGTCGAGGGTAGCGGGAACCTCTACGAGCAGTACTTC,CASSPVEGSGNLYEQYF
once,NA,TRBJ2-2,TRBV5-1,TGCGCCAGCAGCTTGAGCGCCGTCGCGAACACCGGGGAGCTGTTTTTT,CASSLSAVANTGELFF
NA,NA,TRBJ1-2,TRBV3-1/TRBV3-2,TGTGCCAGCAGCCAAGCAGCGGCAGGCTATTTCTTC,CASSQAAAGYFF
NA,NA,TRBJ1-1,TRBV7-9,TGTGCCAGCAGCGCCCGCGGGAGGTTTGGTGAAGCTTTCTTT,CASSARGRFGEAFF
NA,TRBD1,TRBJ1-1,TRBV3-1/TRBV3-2,TGTGCCAGCAGCCAACGGGACAGAGGGCATTACACTGAAGCTTTCTTT,CASSQRDRGHYTEAFF
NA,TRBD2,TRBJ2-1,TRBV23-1,TGCGCCAGCAGTCAATCGGCGGAGACTGTACTAGCGGGCAAAAATGCGTACAATGAGCAGTTCTTC,CASSQSAETVLAGKNAYNEQFF
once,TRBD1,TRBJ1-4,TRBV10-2,TGCGCCAGCAGCCCGACCGGGACAGCAACTAATGAAAAACTGTTTTTT,CASSPTGTATNEKLFF
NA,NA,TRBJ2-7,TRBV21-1,TGTGACGGGTTAAGCTCCTACGAGCAGTACTTC,CDGLSSYEQYF
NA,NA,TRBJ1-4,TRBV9,TGTGCCAGCAGCGCTCGTTCCGTTTGGAGGAGAACTAATGAAAAACTGTTTTTT,CASSARSVWRRTNEKLFF
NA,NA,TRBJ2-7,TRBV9,TGTGCCAGCAGCGTAGGGGCTCTCTCCTACGAGCAGTACTTC,CASSVGALSYEQYF
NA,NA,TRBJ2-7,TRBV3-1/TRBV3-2,TGTGCCAGCAGCCAGTACTACGAGCAGTACTTC,CASSQYYEQYF
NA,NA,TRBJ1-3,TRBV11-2,TGTGCCAGCAGTTTAAACGGGGGGATGGGAAACACCATATATTTT,CASSLNGGMGNTIYF
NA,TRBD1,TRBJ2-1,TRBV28,TGTGCCAGCAGTTTGGACAGGGGTTACAATGAGCAGTTCTTC,CASSLDRGYNEQFF
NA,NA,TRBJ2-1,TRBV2,TGTGCCAGCAGTCCCATTAGCGGCGAATCTCGGCAGTTCTTC,CASSPISGESRQFF
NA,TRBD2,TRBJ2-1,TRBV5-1,TGCGCCAGCAGCCCCGAAAGCGGGAGGGCCTACAATGAGCAGTTCTTC,CASSPESGRAYNEQFF
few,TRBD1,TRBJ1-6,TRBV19,TGTGCCAGTAGTAACAGGGGAGGCAATTCACCCCTCCACTTT,CASSNRGGNSPLHF
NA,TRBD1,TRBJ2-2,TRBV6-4,TGTGCCAGCGCCTCACAGGGGGCCACCGGGGAGCTGTTTTTT,CASASQGATGELFF
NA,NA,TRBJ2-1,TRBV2,TGTGCCAGCAAAATAGGGAGCGTCTACAATGAGCAGTTCTTC,CASKIGSVYNEQFF
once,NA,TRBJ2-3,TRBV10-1,TGCGCCAGCAGTGAGGGCAGGGTGGACCCAGATACGCAGTATTTT,CASSEGRVDPDTQYF